The clone carrying this TCR beta chain was observed a single time. Its antigen is still unknown. This record belongs to a study of T cell responses to AZD1222 COVID-19 vaccine. General study points: Of the AZD1222 recipients, only 5 to 7 were seropositive at baseline. Clonal diversity was possibly underestimated; the donors were predominantly white British and more often female. With two AZD1222 doses given, Spike-specific TCR breadth and depth both rose. Nearly half of spike-specific TCRs reportedly target variant regions that are unmutated in the B.1.351 and B.1.1.7 variants.

Sequencing used immunoSEQ multiplex PCR; TCRdb keeps in-frame clones, though not all of them. The data hold tens of thousands of clones, with around 90% observed a single time. The CDR3 extends over 16 amino acids. Per the germline V gene, CDR1 is SGHAT and CDR2 is FQNNGV. With 5 bases removed from V and 4 bases from J, the gap between germline ends came to 20 bases. Sequenced here: peripheral blood, sampled 28 days after the second AZD1222 dose. This sequence joins TRBV11-2 and TRBJ1-2; a possible D gene is TRBD1 (5 bases). This sequence was found in an adult who received the AZD1222 COVID-19 vaccine. The CDR3 protein is CASSPHGGGSPYGYTF. Here the CDR3 DNA reads TGTGCCAGCAGCCCCCACGGGGGAGGGTCACCCTATGGCTACACCTTC.